This paragraph covers one T cell receptor (beta chain) sequence. Its matching antigen is unknown. The PCR had 60 Vbeta and 13 Jbeta primers. Libraries were prepared by immunoSEQ multiplex PCR; TCRdb keeps only in-frame clonotypes and omits some of them. The sample consists of 100,000 to 150,000 clones, around 81% of them appearing once. The CDR3 contains 18 residues. Per germline, CDR1 SGDLS and CDR2 YYNGEE. V gave up 4 bases and J gave up 0 bases; unmatched junction bases: 13. The source of the sample is a study of cytomegalovirus exposure and HLA in healthy donors. Points from the study as a whole: Prior analysis indicated that the majority of TCR beta V segments exhibited productivity approximately 87% or approximately 30% of the time. Researchers reportedly found TCR beta sequences accurately predicted most subjects' HLA-A and HLA-B alleles. Clonal expansion was found to be greater in HLA-associated TCR beta chains than in equally common others in a later analysis. High sensitivity and specificity were reportedly achieved when the classifier diagnosed cytomegalovirus status.

This TCR was recovered from a man aged 18 to 35 in good health and CMV-seronegative. This chain connects TRBV9 to TRBJ1-3; 7 bases map to TRBD1. The sample was PBMCs. The CDR3 reads CASSPLGGTVGSGNTIYF. CDR3 in DNA: TGTGCCAGCAGCCCCCTAGGGGGGACAGTCGGCTCTGGAAACACCATATATTTT. Full variable domain (outside the CDR3, taken from reference TRBV9 and TRBJ1-3): DSGVTQTPKHLITATGQRVTLRCSPRSGDLSVYWYQQSLDQGLQFLIQYYNGEERAKGNILERFSAQQFPDLHSELNLSSLELGDSALYFCASSPLGGTVGSGNTIYFGEGSWLTVV.